These T cell receptor beta chains were read from a single sample in a study of T-cell reconstitution after alpha-beta-depleted transplantation in children. Each CDR3 protein gets one entry after TCRdb re-called the PCR reads with MiXCR. This sample has hundreds of thousands of distinct CDR3 sequences, with approximately 16% found just once. The specimen comprised PBMCs from the stem cell graft donor, sampled from the stem cell graft. Receptors were obtained from a human donor who donated a stem cell graft to a child with acute lymphoblastic leukemia. Each CDR3 is given with its conserved first and last residue.

TRBV27	TRBJ1-4	CASRTGQGTNEKLFF
TRBV5-1	TRBJ1-2	CASSPARGRVDYGYTF
TRBV6-5	TRBJ1-2	CASSYIGGMGGYTF
TRBV29-1	TRBJ1-2	CSAGEGVYGYTF
TRBV29-1	TRBJ1-2	CSVEEGKGQGVIYGYTF
TRBV29-1	TRBJ2-7	CSVEDPKTGEYEQYF
TRBV20-1	TRBJ1-1	CSGTGGTYTEAFF
TRBV9	TRBJ2-3	CASSVGVLGHTDTQYF
TRBV10-3	TRBJ2-7	CAISESGGDAYEQYF
TRBV4-1	TRBJ2-6	CASSQPKTNSGANVLTF
TRBV18	TRBJ2-3	CASSPRGLGDTQYF
TRBV2	TRBJ2-7	CASSETSVTYEQYF
TRBV2	TRBJ2-3	CASSDLASSTDTQYF
TRBV4-1	TRBJ2-1	CASSQEPSGRVPEQFF
TRBV9	TRBJ2-2	CAGSAGEWSGELFF
TRBV20-1	TRBJ1-5	CSATDRGTGASNQPQHF
TRBV9	TRBJ2-7	CASSVAGDNYEQYF
TRBV24-1	TRBJ2-1	CATSDLGGARDEQFF
TRBV20-1	TRBJ2-1	CSALSDGQLPDEQFF
TRBV4-1	TRBJ2-1	CASSQESGSPPEQFF
TRBV20-1	TRBJ2-1	CSASGLAGGYNEQFF
TRBV2	TRBJ2-2	CASSEESNTGELFF
TRBV27	TRBJ1-4	CASSLWSGLPNEKLFF
TRBV7-9	TRBJ2-1	CASSLARLAGGGNEQFF
TRBV7-9	TRBJ2-7	CASSLPWTKFSYEQYF
TRBV20-1	TRBJ1-3	CSASRASDGNTIYF
TRBV5-1	TRBJ2-3	CASSPGLAGGGTDTQYF
TRBV11-1	TRBJ1-5	CASNYQLTRGRNNQPQHF
TRBV27	TRBJ2-7	CASSRDSSYEQYF
TRBV21-1	TRBJ2-2	CASSKTPKGTLNTGELFF
TRBV25-1	TRBJ1-5	CASSEGTGGWSQPQHF
TRBV5-1	TRBJ2-5	CASSLAGTGETQYF
TRBV10-3	TRBJ1-5	CAISQGQGGNQPQHF
TRBV7-8	TRBJ2-4	CASLGRLSTKNIQYF
TRBV10-3	TRBJ2-7	CAISESVDSYEQYF
TRBV20-1	TRBJ2-1	CSAQHRYSYNEQFF
TRBV12-5	TRBJ2-2	CASGLVNTGELFF
TRBV4-1	TRBJ2-2	CASSIRTSGSITGELFF
TRBV10-3	TRBJ1-1	CAAGGDLNTEAFF
TRBV29-1	TRBJ2-1	CSILSGNHEQFF